This T cell receptor beta chain was sequenced in a study of blood T cell repertoires in COVID-19. The trim removed 6 bases at V and 1 base at J, leaving 3 bases unmatched. The CDR3 has 14 amino acids. Germline CDR1 reads LGHDT; CDR2 reads YNNKEL (reference sequence). Study processing details: Amplification from reference gene primers served as the basis for estimated nucleated cell counts. The method was immunoSEQ multiplex PCR; TCRdb's version includes in-frame clones alone and lacks a portion of them. D and trimming come from the DNA, and the V and J calls and clone size come from that table. Of around 150,000 clones listed, 65% to 90% were seen once; the top ten hold about 3.5%.

The sequenced material came from peripheral blood. The clonotype originates from a man in his 70s with acute or convalescent COVID-19. The V and J genes are TRBV3-1 (or the pseudogene TRBV3-2) and TRBJ2-5; 9 bases are a match to TRBD1. The CDR3 DNA reads TGTGCCAGCAGGGACAGGGGACTCCAAGAGACCCAGTACTTC. Its translation is CASRDRGLQETQYF.